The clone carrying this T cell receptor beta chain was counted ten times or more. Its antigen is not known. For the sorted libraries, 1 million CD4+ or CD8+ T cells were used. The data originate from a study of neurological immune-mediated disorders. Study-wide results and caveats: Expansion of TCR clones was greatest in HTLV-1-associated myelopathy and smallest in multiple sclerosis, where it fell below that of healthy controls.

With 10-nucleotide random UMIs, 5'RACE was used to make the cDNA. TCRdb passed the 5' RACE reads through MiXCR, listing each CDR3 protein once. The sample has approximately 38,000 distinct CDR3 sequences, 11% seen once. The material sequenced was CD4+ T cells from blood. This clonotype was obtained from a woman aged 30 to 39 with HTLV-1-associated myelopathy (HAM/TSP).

CDR3 sequence (DNA): TGTGCCAGCGGGGAGGGGCCCTCGAAGGCTTGGCAGCCCCAGCATTTT. Translation: CASGEGPSKAWQPQHF. The chain has TRBV6-1 and TRBJ1-5; D possibly corresponds to TRBD1 (5 bases). Trimming took off 8 bases at V and 7 bases at J, with 24 bases between the two ends. CDR1 MNHNS and CDR2 SASEGT come from the germline V gene. This CDR3 is built from 16 residues.